This TCR beta chain comes out of a study of T cell responses to AZD1222 COVID-19 vaccine. Broader study findings: The study reported that nearly half of spike-specific TCRs target unmutated variant regions.

The CDR3 is made up of 15 amino acids. With V trimmed by 6 bases and J by 6 bases, 6 bases remained unmatched. Germline CDR1 and CDR2: MRHNA and SNTAGT. About this clone: What it recognizes is unknown.

Clones were read by immunoSEQ multiplex PCR, and TCRdb kept only the in-frame ones, dropping some. The profile shows roughly 140,000 clones, approximately 78% of them singletons. This TCR was recovered from an adult in good health. The chain is built from TRBV6-4 and TRBJ2-5; 14 positions agree with TRBD2. Specimen: peripheral blood, collected on day 0 of MenACWY control vaccination. CDR3 DNA sequence: TGTGCCAGCAGCCCGACTAGCGGGGGGGCCCAGACCCAGTACTTC. It encodes CASSPTSGGAQTQYF.